This TCR beta chain originates from a study of cytomegalovirus exposure and HLA in healthy donors (TCRdb year 2017). About the investigation overall: An earlier analysis of several hundred of the donors reported more than 250 Gb of sequence data and 117 million unique TCR beta sequences from 150 million to 200 million T cells. An early release covering about 600 HLA-typed donors comprised approximately 300 gigabases of sequencing data and approximately 80 million unique TCR sequences. The genetic ancestry cluster associated with self-reported Caucasian donors included about 81% of the roughly 360 genotyped donors. The aim of the study was to test whether cataloging public T cell receptors could identify signatures of past pathogen exposure. Using immunosequencing, the study profiled T cell repertoires from 666 subjects and related those repertoires to cytomegalovirus serostatus. A separate validation cohort of 100 to 150 different subjects was used in addition to the roughly 720-subject first cohort. High-throughput TCR immunosequencing, statistical association of individual TCRs with disease status, and machine learning were combined to predict cytomegalovirus infection status. A later analysis re-examined previously published TCR beta repertoires from more than 600 donors and added high-resolution HLA genotyping to investigate patterns of TCR occurrence. The later analysis used no new phenotypic data to find candidate immune exposures, relying instead on TCR beta sequences and their occurrence across donors. An earlier analysis of approximately 630 of the donors applied high-throughput TCR beta sequencing to assess whether each TCR beta V gene segment acted as functional or pseudogenic. Alongside the repertoire data, information on donor age, sex, ethnicity and CMV serostatus was compiled. A later genetic analysis used genome-wide SNP genotypes for about 65% of the 666 donors, treating that subset as a discovery cohort. All discovery cohort repertoires had been generated on a single sequencing platform. Class I and class II HLA loci were covered by the typing at four-digit resolution. Typing coverage varied by locus: roughly 620-640 donors for A, B, C, DRB1 and DQB1; some 520 for DQA1; approximately 570 for DPA1; under 490 for DPB1. Four to six DR-DQ haplotypes were handled as single units for association and clustering, since linkage in the cohort was strong. Among about 400 genotyped donors of the cohort, an average of around 240,000 unique TCR beta nucleotide sequences was sequenced per donor, of which approximately 19% were non-productive. Summary of the overall study and its limitations: In a later genetic analysis, a missense DCLRE1C variant was associated with V-gene and J-gene trimming of TCR beta chains, and the association was replicated in an independent cohort. In vitro tests confirmed that a few of the cytomegalovirus-associated TCR beta chains recognize cytomegalovirus antigens. For the cohort, immune exposure information was limited to CMV serostatus. In a later analysis, the rate of TCR association differed among HLA loci, with DRB1 alleles having the most associated TCRs and HLA-C alleles having the fewest. Roughly uniform sequencing depth across donors was assumed in presence/absence analyses, although this assumption may not hold. Strong co-occurrence of HLA alleles, especially DR and DQ, made assigning TCR associations to individual alleles difficult. Linkage disequilibrium might explain the correlated functional status among segregating V segments, but an unknown experimental factor could not be ruled out. According to the authors, the approach could potentially be generalized to other disease states and immunological phenotypes. Most CMV-associated TCR beta chains appeared to be HLA-restricted in a later analysis, and the HLA associations seemed to be driven largely by CMV exposure. Only TCR beta chains were sequenced in this cohort, and the absence of alpha or paired-chain data limited detectable features. In a later analysis, HLA-associated TCR beta chains were found to be more clonally expanded and to have lower generation probabilities than equally common non-associated chains. The sequencing pipeline was judged likely to have produced a cluster of highly shared sequence variants as a technical artifact. Compared with the 666-donor mean, donors in an Asian-associated ancestry cluster had fewer N-insertions in productive TCRs, according to a later genetic analysis. A later analysis associated 17,000 or so TCR beta sequences with specific HLA alleles at a false discovery rate of 0.05. Most TCR sequences were observed very rarely across donors, whereas some public TCRs were present in many individuals. In an earlier analysis of about 540 of the donors, most TCR beta V segments were observed in productive rearrangements about 90% or about 30% of the time, broadly matching IMGT annotations. A further reported finding was that TCR beta sequences accurately predicted the HLA-A and HLA-B alleles for most subjects in the first cohort. Because HLA typing was missing for some donors at each locus, association tests included only the typed subset. Cytomegalovirus status was reported to be diagnosed by the classifier with high specificity and sensitivity in both the original and validation cohorts. The earlier analysis of nearly 600 of the donors excluded approximately 17 rarely observed V segments, including chromosome 9 orphons, because counts were too low. The 87-base-pair reads could not distinguish some IMGT-functional V segments, including TRBV6-2 and TRBV6-3, so those segments were excluded. In the study, approximately 150 TCR beta chains were listed as associated with cytomegalovirus. Several of the top co-occurrence clusters appeared to be linked to parvovirus B19, influenza, CMV and Epstein-Barr virus, according to a later analysis.

The cohort was made up of about 670 healthy bone marrow donors. At the time of sampling, every cohort member was nominally healthy, though immune exposures that went unrecorded were likely present. The donor tested CMV seronegative and was one of the 352 seronegative cohort members. A peripheral blood sample was collected from each donor, and TCR beta sequencing was performed on peripheral blood mononuclear cells. Genomic DNA extraction from the blood cell samples was performed with the Qiagen DNeasy Blood Extraction Kit. Remarks on this clone: The clone's antigen remains unknown. No per-base quality is available; no much larger clone lies one base away.

Library generation was performed with the immunoSEQ multiplex PCR assay. A mixture of 60 forward primers for TCR Vbeta segments and 13 reverse primers for TCR Jbeta segments was used in the multiplex PCR. A multiplex PCR assay on genomic DNA amplified the CDR3 region of rearranged TCR beta genes. The amplified TCR beta libraries were sequenced on the Illumina HiSeq System as 87-base-pair reads. The published analysis was carried out like this. A later analysis tallied 75 million to 95 million unique TCR beta chains across the 666 repertoires, and approximately 11 million of those chains were shared by two or more donors. To remove PCR and sequencing errors, raw reads were error-corrected and collapsed into unique sequences using a nearest-neighbor algorithm that merged closely related sequences. CDR3 sequences were aligned to IMGT reference sequences to assign V, D and J gene segments. For a sequence to be retained, a match of at least six nucleotides was required to both a V gene segment and a J gene segment. Rearrangements were classified as productive when the CDR3 lacked stop codons and remained in frame with V and J, and all other rearrangements were classified as non-productive. Following IMGT convention, CDR3 was defined as the stretch from the second conserved V-encoded cysteine to the conserved J-encoded phenylalanine. In an earlier analysis of approximately 590 of the donors, sequences lacking an unambiguous match to a single V gene segment were excluded. In an earlier analysis of 587 of the donors, a V segment was called functional when productive rearrangements were above 56.7%, and segregating when the standard deviation between donors exceeded 5%. A statistical classification framework was built for diagnosing cytomegalovirus status from the catalog of TCR beta chain sequences. A later analysis assigned V and J genes by comparing TCR nucleotide sequences with IMGT/GENE-DB human TR gene sequences. A later analysis assigned CDR3 sequences and most-parsimonious VDJ recombination scenarios with the TCRdist pipeline. In a later analysis, every TCR beta chain was defined by the combination of its CDR3 amino acid sequence and its V-gene family, and reads without a unique V-gene family were dropped. To address suspected cross-contamination and a sequencing artifact, a later analysis removed roughly 640 highly shared, low-generation-probability nucleotide sequences. For each public chain, a later analysis derived a clonal expansion index from normalized ranks of inferred template counts within each repertoire. In a later analysis, generation probabilities were computed with a VDJ recombination model fitted to out-of-frame rearrangements, and the resulting probabilities were checked against IGoR. In a later analysis, hypergeometric tests were used to score TCR-TCR, TCR-HLA and TCR-CMV co-occurrence, with a repertoire-size bias correction applied to TCR pairs. In a later analysis, false discovery rates were estimated by permuting HLA or CMV assignments 20 times. In a later analysis, co-occurring TCRs were grouped using DBSCAN, with TCRdist sequence similarity added in when clustering inside HLA-allele-positive subsets. For co-occurrence clustering, repertoires with fewer than 30,000 or more than 120,000 public chains were excluded, along with about five repertoires with anomalous nucleotide sharing. This immuneACCESS table, as held by TCRdb, lists in-frame sequences with V and J called but not all clones. Of the missing ones, under half trace to an unresolved V gene in checked studies; the others have no known cause. That table supplies the V and J calls and clone size; D and trimming were determined from the DNA. The table for this sample lists more than 150,000 clones; over 80% of them were counted only once. The ten largest clones represent approximately 1.5% of the sample.

Its CDR3 holds 14 amino acids, cysteine through phenylalanine. The read is trimmed to its CDR3 DNA, 42 bases read in frame from base 1. CDR1 SGHTA and CDR2 FQGNSA are derived from the germline V gene. Trimming accounts for 5 bases at V and 5 bases at J, while the number of junction bases matched to no gene is 5. The source of this sequence is a man in his forties or fifties in good health and CMV-seronegative. Sequenced: PBMCs. Recombination linked TRBV7-2 to TRBJ2-3, and TRBD2 matches 9 of the central bases. Here is the DNA: TGTGCCAGCAGCCCCTTGACTAGCGGAGATACGCAGTATTTT. This translates into CASSPLTSGDTQYF.